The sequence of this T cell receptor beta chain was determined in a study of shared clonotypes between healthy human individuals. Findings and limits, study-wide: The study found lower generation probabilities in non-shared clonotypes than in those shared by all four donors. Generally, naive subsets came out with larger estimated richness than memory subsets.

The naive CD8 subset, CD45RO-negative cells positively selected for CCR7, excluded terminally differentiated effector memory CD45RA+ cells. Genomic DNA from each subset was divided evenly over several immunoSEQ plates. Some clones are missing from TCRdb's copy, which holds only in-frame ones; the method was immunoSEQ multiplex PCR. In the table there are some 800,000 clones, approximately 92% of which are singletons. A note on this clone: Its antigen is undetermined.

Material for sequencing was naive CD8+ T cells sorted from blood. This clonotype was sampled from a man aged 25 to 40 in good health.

CDR3 in amino acids: CAISDTEGRWRETQYF. For the CDR3, the DNA is TGTGCCATCAGTGATACTGAAGGGCGCTGGCGAGAGACCCAGTACTTC. The chain recombines TRBV10-3 with TRBJ2-5; D not certain. Trimming left V 3 bases short and J 4 bases short, with 18 bases between. CDR3 length equals 16 residues. Germline assignment: CDR1 ENHRY and CDR2 SYGVKD.